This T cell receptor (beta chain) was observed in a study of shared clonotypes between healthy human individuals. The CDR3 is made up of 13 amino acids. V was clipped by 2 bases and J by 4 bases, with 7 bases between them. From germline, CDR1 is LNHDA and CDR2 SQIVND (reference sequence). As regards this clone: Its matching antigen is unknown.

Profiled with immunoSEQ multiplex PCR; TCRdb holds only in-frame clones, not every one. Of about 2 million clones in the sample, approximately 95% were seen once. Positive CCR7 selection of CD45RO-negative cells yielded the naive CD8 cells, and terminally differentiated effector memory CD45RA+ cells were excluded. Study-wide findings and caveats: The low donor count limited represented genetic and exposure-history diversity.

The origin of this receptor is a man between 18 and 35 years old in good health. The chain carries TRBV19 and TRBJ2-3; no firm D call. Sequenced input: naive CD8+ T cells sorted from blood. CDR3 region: CASSITAPDTQYF. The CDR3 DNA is TGTGCCAGTAGTATAACAGCCCCAGATACGCAGTATTTT.